The T cell receptor beta chain described here comes from a study of shared clonotypes between healthy human individuals. All donors were Caucasian adults living in Nashville, Tennessee. The CDR3 length is 13 residues. The germline gives CDR1 SEHNR, CDR2 FQNEAQ (reference sequence). Trimming removed 2 bases at V and 3 bases at J, with 5 bases between. The repertoire was sequenced with immunoSEQ multiplex PCR; TCRdb's copy has only in-frame clones and lacks some. This sample has over 1.4 million clones, with roughly 96% found just once. The receptor's source is a young man in good health. Material: naive CD4+ T cells sorted from blood. Subset: CD45RA+ positively selected. The chain couples TRBV7-9 to TRBJ1-3; D not resolved. The CDR3 is CASSLPGGNTIYF. The DNA for the CDR3 is TGTGCCAGCAGCTTACCCGGTGGAAACACCATATATTTT.